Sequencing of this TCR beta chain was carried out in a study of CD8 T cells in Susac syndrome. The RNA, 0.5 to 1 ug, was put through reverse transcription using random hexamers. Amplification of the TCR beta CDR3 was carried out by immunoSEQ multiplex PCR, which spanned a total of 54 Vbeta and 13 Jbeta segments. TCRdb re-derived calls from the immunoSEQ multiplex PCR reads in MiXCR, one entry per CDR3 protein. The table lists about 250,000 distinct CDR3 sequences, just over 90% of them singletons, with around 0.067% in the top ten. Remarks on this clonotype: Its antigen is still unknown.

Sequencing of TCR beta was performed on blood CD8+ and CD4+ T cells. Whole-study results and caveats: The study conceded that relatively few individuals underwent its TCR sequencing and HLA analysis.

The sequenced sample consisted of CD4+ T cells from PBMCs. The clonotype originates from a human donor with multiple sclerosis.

This CDR3 reads CASSLGGTGGTEAFF. The CDR3 DNA follows: TGCGCCAGCAGCTTGGGGGGGACAGGGGGGACTGAAGCTTTCTTT. The chain couples TRBV5-1 to TRBJ1-1; 11 bases are shared with TRBD1. Germline trimming cut 0 bases from V and 5 bases from J; bases unmatched to any gene: 3. This CDR3 has 15 amino acids. Germline CDR1 and CDR2: SGHRS and YFSETQ.